What follows are 9 T cell receptor beta chains derived from one specimen sequenced in a study of shared clonotypes between healthy human individuals (dated by TCRdb to between 2020 and 2021). For the CD8 naive samples, CD45RO-negative cells were positively selected for CCR7, yielding a CD45RA+CCR7+ population from which TemRA cells were excluded. Libraries were prepared through the immunoSEQ multiplex PCR assay. This is the immuneACCESS table as TCRdb keeps it, with only in-frame sequences that have V and J called. A part of the clones is gone; compared with another copy, unresolved V genes explain less than half, and the rest is unexplained. For this sample there are roughly 2,000,000 clones; around 95% appear just once. The ten largest account for more than 1.5% of the sample. Sequenced input: naive CD8+ T cells from PBMCs. In light of the paper, this sample's cell subset or site label describes: CD45RA+CCR7+. These receptor sequences come from a young man in good health. Some clones in this sample may be carry-over from other donors' samples.

V is TRBV27 and J is TRBJ2-7; TRBD1 matches 9 bases. Germline CDR1 MNHEY, CDR2 SMNVEV (reference sequence). There are 15 residues in the CDR3. Trimming cost V 3 bases and J 3 bases; bases outside gene matches: 6. For the CDR3, the DNA is TGTGCCAGCAGTTTGATACAGGGGGCAATCTACGAGCAGTACTTC. As protein: CASSLIQGAIYEQYF.

The V gene is TRBV7-3, the J gene TRBJ2-7, with no clear D. Germline loops: CDR1 SGHTA, CDR2 FQGTGA. The CDR3 length is 15 residues. V shed 0 bases and J shed 3 bases, with 12 bases lying between them. Written as DNA, the CDR3 is TGTGCCAGCAGCTTAACGTTGCCAGGCAACTACGAGCAGTACTTC. Protein sequence: CASSLTLPGNYEQYF.

A note on this clone: Other DNA sequences within the sample encode an identical CDR3. The chain carries TRBV29-1 and TRBJ2-7; either TRBD1 or TRBD2 may fit D (6 bases each). Trimming removed 7 bases at V and 2 bases at J, with 9 bases between. The V gene's germline CDR1 is SQVTM and CDR2 ANQGSEA. There are 11 residues in the CDR3. The CDR3 here is CSARGPYEQYF. The CDR3 nucleotides read TGCAGCGCCCGGGGGCCCTACGAGCAGTACTTC.

Only one count was recorded for this clone. DNA for the CDR3: TGCGCCAGCAGCTTGTACGGGACTCCTGAAGCTTTCTTT. Translation: CASSLYGTPEAFF. The genes are TRBV5-1 and TRBJ1-1; possible D gene TRBD1, 5 bases. V gave up 1 base and J gave up 6 bases, with 10 bases separating them. The CDR3 contains 13 residues. The germline gives CDR1 SGHRS, CDR2 YFSETQ.

The V gene is TRBV5-1, the J gene TRBJ1-2; D remains unclear. Trimming took off 0 bases at V and 4 bases at J, with 7 bases between the two ends. The CDR3 runs to 13 residues. The germline CDR1 and CDR2 sequences are SGHRS and YFSETQ. The CDR3 DNA reads as TGCGCCAGCAGCTTGGAGTACAGCTATGGCTACACCTTC. Protein product: CASSLEYSYGYTF.

This chain links TRBV6-5 with TRBJ2-1; D is perhaps TRBD2 (6 bases). CDR1 is MNHEY, CDR2 SVGAGI, per germline. The V gene lost 4 bases and the J gene lost 0 bases, with 13 bases spanning the gap. There are 16 residues in the CDR3. CDR3 region: CASSSSSESSYNEQFF. CDR3 in DNA: TGTGCCAGCAGTTCGTCTAGCGAGAGCTCCTACAATGAGCAGTTCTTC.

The chain is built from TRBV28 and TRBJ1-6; D gene uncertain. V lost 1 base and J 9 bases, leaving 10 bases between the germline ends. This CDR3 has 14 residues. Per germline, CDR1 MDHEN and CDR2 SYDVKM. The CDR3 nucleotides read TGTGCCAGCAGTTTATCCTGGGAAGCTTCACCCCTCCACTTT. It yields the protein CASSLSWEASPLHF.

This clone was recorded once. The chain combines TRBV7-3 with TRBJ2-3, with unresolved D. This CDR3 has 17 amino acids. The V and J ends lost 5 bases and 0 bases respectively, with 18 bases between them. Per germline, CDR1 SGHTA and CDR2 FQGTGA. The CDR3 region is CASSLQWRASSTDTQYF. For the CDR3, the DNA is TGTGCCAGCAGCCTCCAATGGCGCGCCTCTAGCACAGATACGCAGTATTTT.

The chain uses TRBV27 and TRBJ2-7; the D gene is possibly TRBD2 (5 bases). The V gene lost 5 bases and the J gene lost 6 bases, with 14 bases spanning the gap. The V gene's germline CDR1 is MNHEY and CDR2 SMNVEV (reference sequence). This CDR3 is built from 13 residues. In nucleotides, the CDR3 is TGTGCCAGCAGTCCGAAGACTACATCCGAGCAGTACTTC. Translated, it gives CASSPKTTSEQYF.